These 25 T cell receptor beta chains came from one sample sequenced in a study of T cells in localized non-small cell lung cancer. Here immunoSEQ multiplex PCR was the method, and the copy in TCRdb shows in-frame clones only, minus some. Of tens of thousands of clones listed, more than 85% are singletons. This specimen consisted of peripheral blood, obtained before any cancer treatment. Receptors were obtained from a woman aged 18-49 years with stage III lung adenocarcinoma.

V usage is TRBV5-4 and J usage is TRBJ2-5; TRBD1 matches 7 bases. The CDR3 consists of 15 residues. V was clipped by 1 base and J by 3 bases; unmatched bases: 6. Germline V gene lookup returns CDR1 SGHNT and CDR2 YYREEE (reference sequence). The CDR3 region is CASSLKGAREETQYF. CDR3 bases: TGTGCCAGCAGCTTGAAGGGGGCCAGGGAAGAGACCCAGTACTTC.

The chain combines TRBV11-2 with TRBJ2-7; D unresolved. The CDR3 has 14 amino acids. Trimming left V 1 base short and J 4 bases short, with 11 bases between. The V gene's germline CDR1 is SGHAT and CDR2 FQNNGV. The CDR3 loop reads CASSLGARMYEQYF. The DNA of the CDR3 is TGTGCCAGCAGCTTAGGGGCTAGGATGTACGAGCAGTACTTC. Complete variable domain (other parts from reference TRBV11-2 and TRBJ2-7): EAGVAQSPRYKIIEKRQSVAFWCNPISGHATLYWYQQILGQGPKLLIQFQNNGVVDDSQLPKDRFSAERLKGVDSTLKIQPAKLEDSAVYLCASSLGARMYEQYFGPGTRLTVT.

V is TRBV27 and J is TRBJ2-7, with D maybe TRBD1 (6 bases). Trimming cost V 6 bases and J 5 bases, with 17 bases left between them. CDR3 length: 14 amino acids. CDR1 and CDR2 from the germline V gene are MNHEY and SMNVEV (reference sequence). The CDR3 DNA sequence: TGTGCCAGCAGCTCCTACACAGGGAGCAACGAGCAGTACTTC. Translation gives CASSSYTGSNEQYF.

The CDR3 reads CATQLGTIRNSPLHF. In DNA, the CDR3 is TGTGCCACCCAACTGGGGACAATCAGGAATTCACCCCTCCACTTT. The rearrangement uses TRBV6-5 and TRBJ1-6, with D possibly TRBD1 on 6 matching bases. Trimming removed 10 bases at V and 7 bases at J, with 20 bases between. CDR3 length: 15 residues. Germline lookup yields CDR1 MNHEY and CDR2 SVGAGI.

This clone was observed a single time. This chain links TRBV7-9 with TRBJ2-5, with D perhaps being TRBD1 or TRBD2 (5 bases each). The V end lost 8 bases, the J end lost 1 base, and 17 bases lay between the germline ends. The CDR3 covers 15 residues. Per the germline V gene, CDR1 is SEHNR and CDR2 is FQNEAQ (reference sequence). CDR3 sequence: CASSSRWGFQETQYF. In DNA, the CDR3 is TGTGCCAGCTCGTCTCGGTGGGGGTTCCAAGAGACCCAGTACTTC.

This chain uses TRBV30 with TRBJ1-2, with 9 bases identical to TRBD1. The length of the CDR3 is 14 residues. The trim removed 7 bases at V and 1 base at J, leaving 7 bases unmatched. Germline loops: CDR1 GTSNPN, CDR2 SVGIG (reference sequence). This CDR3 reads CAYGTGTFNYGYTF. The CDR3 DNA is TGTGCCTACGGGACAGGGACTTTTAACTATGGCTACACCTTC.

A single count supports this clone. The chain uses TRBV5-1 and TRBJ1-1, with 9 bases lining up with TRBD1. Unmatched junction bases numbered 5, after V lost 4 bases and J lost 4 bases. Germline V CDR1 and CDR2: SGHRS, YFSETQ. The CDR3 covers 14 residues. The DNA of the CDR3 is TGCGCCAGCAGCACCGGGACAGGGATCACTGAAGCTTTCTTT. Translated, it gives CASSTGTGITEAFF.

This clone was seen only once. The CDR3 spells CASSGSSRTRDTQYF. The CDR3 DNA reads as TGTGCCAGCAGTGGATCCTCTAGGACACGCGATACGCAGTATTTT. The chain joins TRBV25-1 to TRBJ2-3; TRBD1 might be the D (5 bases). Trimming cost V 4 bases and J 6 bases, with 17 bases left between them. This CDR3 region has 15 residues. The germline V gene has CDR1 MGHDK and CDR2 SYGVNS.

The rearrangement uses TRBV6-5 and TRBJ1-2; no definite D call. Looked up from germline, CDR1 is MNHEY and CDR2 is SVGAGI. V dropped 6 bases and J dropped 4 bases, with 15 bases sitting between them. CDR3 length: 14 residues. The CDR3 is CASSSNRAPYGYTF. In DNA form, the CDR3 reads TGTGCCAGCAGCTCAAACCGGGCCCCCTATGGCTACACCTTC.

This clone was counted only a few times. V and J are TRBV9 and TRBJ2-3; the D is unclear. Trimming removed 0 bases from V and 6 bases from J, with 11 bases in between. The CDR3 length is 14 residues. Germline V gene data show CDR1 as SGDLS and CDR2 as YYNGEE. The chain's CDR3 is CASSVDLMRDTQYF. CDR3 coding DNA: TGTGCCAGCAGCGTAGATCTTATGAGGGATACGCAGTATTTT. Variable domain in full (rest from reference TRBV9 and TRBJ2-3): DSGVTQTPKHLITATGQRVTLRCSPRSGDLSVYWYQQSLDQGLQFLIQYYNGEERAKGNILERFSAQQFPDLHSELNLSSLELGDSALYFCASSVDLMRDTQYFGPGTRLTVL.

The count of this clone is one. This rearrangement joins TRBV7-2 to TRBJ2-3; D gene ambiguous. The CDR3 extends over 13 amino acids. Deletions cut 5 bases from V and 1 base from J, with 7 bases between. CDR1 and CDR2 (germline): SGHTA, FQGNSA. CDR3 DNA: TGTGCCAGCAGCCCAAGGGGCACAGATACGCAGTATTTT. It encodes CASSPRGTDTQYF.

This clone was counted between two and nine times. This rearrangement joins TRBV2 to TRBJ1-2, with D unclear. Per germline, CDR1 SNHLY and CDR2 FYNNEI. The CDR3 totals 14 residues. Trimming stripped 3 bases from V and 7 bases from J, with 15 bases between. The CDR3 sequence is CASSDRAVLVGYTF. CDR3 sequence (DNA): TGTGCCAGCAGTGATCGGGCGGTTTTGGTTGGCTACACCTTC.

This clone was found once. The chain links TRBV5-4 to TRBJ1-2; a weak D match, TRBD1 (5 bases). This CDR3 is 17 amino acids long. Germline CDR1 is SGHNT and CDR2 is YYREEE (reference sequence). Between the trimmed V and J ends, which lost 4 bases and 4 bases, there was a span of 23 bases. Here the CDR3 reads CASSPRAGLGSIYGYTF. The CDR3, as DNA: TGTGCCAGCAGCCCGAGGGCAGGGCTCGGGTCTATCTATGGCTACACCTTC.

The V gene is TRBV11-3, the J gene TRBJ1-1; TRBD1 might be the D (6 bases). This CDR3 spans 14 amino acids. Trimming shortened V by 5 bases and J by 0 bases, and 10 bases separated the two germline ends. Germline V lookup: CDR1 SGHNT, CDR2 YENEEA. The CDR3 sequence: CASSEDSMNTEAFF. The CDR3 nucleotides are TGTGCCAGCAGCGAGGACAGCATGAACACTGAAGCTTTCTTT.

This clone was seen only a few times. V gene TRBV18 combines with J gene TRBJ2-5; unclear D gene. Looked up from germline, CDR1 is KGHSH and CDR2 is LQKENI. V was pared by 2 bases and J by 1 base, with 5 bases between. This CDR3 has 13 residues. In DNA form, the CDR3 reads TGTGCCAGCTCACCAAACCTCCAAGAGACCCAGTACTTC. Translated: CASSPNLQETQYF.

This clone was observed a single time. The CDR3 region is CASSWGTGANEQFF. The CDR3 DNA reads as TGTGCCAGCAGCTGGGGGACAGGGGCGAATGAGCAGTTCTTC. This chain links TRBV5-6 with TRBJ2-1; TRBD1 agrees at 10 bases. Germline lookup yields CDR1 SGHDT and CDR2 YYEEEE. The CDR3 runs 14 residues. Germline trimming cut 3 bases from V and 7 bases from J; bases unmatched to any gene: 4. The whole variable domain, remainder taken from reference TRBV5-6 and TRBJ2-1, is DAGVTQSPTHLIKTRGQQVTLRCSPKSGHDTVSWYQQALGQGPQFIFQYYEEEERQRGNFPDRFSGHQFPNYSSELNVNALLLGDSALYLCASSWGTGANEQFFGPGTRLTVL.

This clone was counted between two and nine times. CDR3 residues: CASKYRVTSETQYF. The CDR3 DNA is TGTGCCAGCAAATACAGGGTAACATCAGAGACCCAGTACTTC. The rearrangement uses TRBV2 and TRBJ2-5, with D tentatively TRBD1 (6 bases). The ends were cut back, 7 bases at V and 4 bases at J, with 16 bases in the middle. From germline, CDR1 is SNHLY and CDR2 FYNNEI. This CDR3 comprises 14 residues. Combining the CDR3 with reference TRBV2 and TRBJ2-5 gives the whole variable domain EPEVTQTPSHQVTQMGQEVILRCVPISNHLYFYWYRQILGQKVEFLVSFYNNEISEKSEIFDDQFSVERPDGSNFTLKIRSTKLEDSAMYFCASKYRVTSETQYFGPGTRLLVL.

This clone was detected once. The chain links TRBV6-6 to TRBJ1-5; D not resolved. Looked up from germline, CDR1 is MNHNY and CDR2 is SVGAGI (reference sequence). Trimming took 5 bases from V and 5 from J, leaving 10 bases between them. The CDR3 consists of 13 residues. CDR3 DNA sequence: TGTGCCAGCAGTATTGGCCTCGATCAGCCCCAGCATTTT. Translation: CASSIGLDQPQHF.

J is TRBJ2-3 and V is TRBV9, with 7 bases matching TRBD2. V shed 0 bases and J 0 bases; nucleotides not matched to a gene: 4. From germline, CDR1 is SGDLS and CDR2 YYNGEE. This CDR3 region has 16 residues. CDR3 residues: CASSVGLAVSTDTQYF. The CDR3 DNA reads TGTGCCAGCAGCGTAGGGCTAGCGGTCAGCACAGATACGCAGTATTTT.

This chain links TRBV18 with TRBJ1-6; a possible D gene is TRBD1 (6 bases). Germline V gives CDR1 KGHSH, CDR2 LQKENI. V was trimmed by 4 bases and J by 0 bases, leaving 10 bases between them. This CDR3 comprises 16 residues. DNA of the CDR3: TGTGCCAGCTCACGGGACATCCTCTCCTATAATTCACCCCTCCACTTT. This encodes CASSRDILSYNSPLHF.

This clone appeared once. The chain joins TRBV7-3 to TRBJ2-2, with D tentatively TRBD2 (6 bases). CDR1 SGHTA and CDR2 FQGTGA come from the germline V gene. The V end was cut by 5 bases, the J end by 4 bases, with 26 bases between. The CDR3 extends over 19 amino acids. CDR3 nucleotides: TGTGCCAGCAGCGCCACGGTCTCCCCCCGGGGGTCAGTCACCGGGGAGCTGTTTTTT. Amino acids: CASSATVSPRGSVTGELFF.

This rearrangement joins TRBV7-3 to TRBJ2-5, with D possibly matching TRBD2 (6 bases). The V gene's germline CDR1 is SGHTA and CDR2 FQGTGA. V was cut by 0 bases and J by 5 bases, with 7 bases left in between. The CDR3 extends over 13 amino acids. In DNA, the CDR3 is TGTGCCAGCAGCTTAACCGGGGGTGAGACCCAGTACTTC. It is translated as CASSLTGGETQYF. The variable domain in full, with the rest retrieved from reference TRBV7-3 and TRBJ2-5, is GAGVSQTPSNKVTEKGKYVELRCDPISGHTALYWYRQSLGQGPEFLIYFQGTGAADDSGLPNDRFFAVRPEGSVSTLKIQRTERGDSAVYLCASSLTGGETQYFGPGTRLLVL.

This chain connects TRBV7-8 to TRBJ2-7; 8 bases match TRBD1. Germline trimming cut 5 bases from V and 5 bases from J; bases unmatched to any gene: 5. CDR1 is SGHVS and CDR2 is FQNEAQ in the germline V gene. There are 13 residues in the CDR3. Here the CDR3 DNA reads TGTGCCAGCAGCCCCGGACAGGGCCACGAGCAGTACTTC. Residues: CASSPGQGHEQYF.

By share, this clone ranks as medium-sized. The genes are TRBV29-1 and TRBJ2-7, with D perhaps TRBD1 (5 bases). V shed 3 bases and J shed 1 base, with 10 bases lying between them. There are 13 residues in the CDR3. Germline assignment: CDR1 SQVTM and CDR2 ANQGSEA. CDR3 bases: TGCAGCGTTGAGACAGACCTTTCCTACGAGCAGTACTTC. The encoded protein is CSVETDLSYEQYF.

V and J are TRBV6-6 and TRBJ1-5; D unclear. V lost 5 bases and J lost 6, with 17 bases in between. This CDR3 region has 15 residues. Germline V gene lookup returns CDR1 MNHNY and CDR2 SVGAGI (reference sequence). This chain's CDR3 is CASSPGSGEVQPQHF. The CDR3 DNA reads TGTGCCAGCAGTCCGGGTTCCGGGGAGGTTCAGCCCCAGCATTTT.